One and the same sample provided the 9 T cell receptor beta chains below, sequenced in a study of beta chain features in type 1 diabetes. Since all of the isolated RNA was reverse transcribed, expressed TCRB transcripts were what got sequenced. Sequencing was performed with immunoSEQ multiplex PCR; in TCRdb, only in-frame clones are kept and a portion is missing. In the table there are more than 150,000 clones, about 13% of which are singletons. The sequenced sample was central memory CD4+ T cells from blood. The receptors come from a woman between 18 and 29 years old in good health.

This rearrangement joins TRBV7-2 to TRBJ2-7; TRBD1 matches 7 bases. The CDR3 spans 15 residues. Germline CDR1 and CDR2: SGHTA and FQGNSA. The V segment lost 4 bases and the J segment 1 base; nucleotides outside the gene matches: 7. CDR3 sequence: CASSSPGTVSYEQYF. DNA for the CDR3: TGTGCCAGCAGCTCCCCCGGGACAGTGTCCTACGAGCAGTACTTC.

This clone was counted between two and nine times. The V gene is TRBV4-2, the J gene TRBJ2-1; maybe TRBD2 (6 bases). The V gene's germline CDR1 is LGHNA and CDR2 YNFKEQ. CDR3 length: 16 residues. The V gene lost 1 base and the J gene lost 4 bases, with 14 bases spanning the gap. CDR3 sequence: CASSQADSGLYNEQFF. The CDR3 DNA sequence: TGTGCCAGCAGCCAAGCGGATAGCGGACTTTACAATGAGCAGTTCTTC.

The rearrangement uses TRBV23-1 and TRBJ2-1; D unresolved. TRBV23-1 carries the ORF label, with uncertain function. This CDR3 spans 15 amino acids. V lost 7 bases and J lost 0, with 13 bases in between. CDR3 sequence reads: CASILDLSSYNEQFF. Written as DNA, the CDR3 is TGCGCCAGCATCCTTGATTTGAGCTCCTACAATGAGCAGTTCTTC.

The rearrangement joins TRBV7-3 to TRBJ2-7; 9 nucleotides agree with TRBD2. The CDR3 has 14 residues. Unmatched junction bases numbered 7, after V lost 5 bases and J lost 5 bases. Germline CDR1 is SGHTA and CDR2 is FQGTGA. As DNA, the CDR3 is TGTGCCAGCAGCCCCCCGGGACTAGCCCACGAGCAGTACTTC. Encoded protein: CASSPPGLAHEQYF.

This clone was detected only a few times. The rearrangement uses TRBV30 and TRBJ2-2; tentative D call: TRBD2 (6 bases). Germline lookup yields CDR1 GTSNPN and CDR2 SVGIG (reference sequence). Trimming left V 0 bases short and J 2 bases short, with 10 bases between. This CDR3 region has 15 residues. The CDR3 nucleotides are TGTGCCTGGAGTGTATGGCGGGGAAACACCGGGGAGCTGTTTTTT. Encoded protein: CAWSVWRGNTGELFF.

CDR3 sequence reads: CASSLGREYNTGELFF. The CDR3 coding sequence is TGTGCCAGCAGCTTAGGGAGGGAATACAACACCGGGGAGCTGTTTTTT. The chain is built from TRBV7-2 and TRBJ2-2; possible D gene TRBD2, 6 bases. The CDR3 spans 16 residues. Per the germline V gene, CDR1 is SGHTA and CDR2 is FQGNSA. V dropped 1 base and J dropped 2 bases, with 11 bases sitting between them.

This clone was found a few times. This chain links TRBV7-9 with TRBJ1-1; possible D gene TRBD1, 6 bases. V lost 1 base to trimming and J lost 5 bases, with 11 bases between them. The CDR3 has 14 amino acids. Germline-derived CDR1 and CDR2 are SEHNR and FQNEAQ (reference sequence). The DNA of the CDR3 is TGTGCCAGCAGCTTAGGCGCCCAGGGGACTGAAGCTTTCTTT. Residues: CASSLGAQGTEAFF.

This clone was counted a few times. The CDR3 loop reads CASSTPDRATLYSYNEQFF. CDR3 nucleotide sequence: TGCGCCAGCAGCACCCCCGACAGGGCGACCCTCTACTCCTACAATGAGCAGTTCTTC. The chain couples TRBV5-1 to TRBJ2-1; 7 positions match TRBD1. Germline CDR1 SGHRS, CDR2 YFSETQ. The CDR3 contains 19 residues. V lost 4 bases, J lost 0 bases, and 16 bases stayed unmatched. Complete variable domain (other parts from reference TRBV5-1 and TRBJ2-1): KAGVTQTPRYLIKTRGQQVTLSCSPISGHRSVSWYQQTPGQGLQFLFEYFSETQRNKGNFPGRFSGRQFSNSRSEMNVSTLELGDSALYLCASSTPDRATLYSYNEQFFGPGTRLTVL.

CDR3 in DNA: TGTGCCACCCAGACTGGAATGGGCTACACCTTC. Residues: CATQTGMGYTF. The chain couples TRBV19 to TRBJ1-2; D is ambiguous. V was cut by 10 bases and J by 8 bases, with 14 bases left in between. Germline CDR1 is LNHDA and CDR2 is SQIVND (reference sequence). The CDR3 totals 11 residues.